Listed below are T cell receptor beta chains from one sample, sequenced in a study of cytomegalovirus exposure and HLA in healthy donors. Sequencing was performed with immunoSEQ multiplex PCR; in TCRdb, only in-frame clones are kept and a portion is missing. The table includes 120,000 to 150,000 clones, about 80% detected once. Sequences were obtained from PBMCs. The origin of the receptors is a man between 40 and 49 years old in good health and CMV-seronegative. The CDR3 runs from the conserved cysteine through the conserved F or W. The D gene is left open where the match is weak. Part of the rows lack a size; the others show once, few, many or a class for expanded clones.

J gene	D gene	clone size	V gene	CDR3 protein	CDR3 DNA
TRBJ2-5	-	-	TRBV9	CASSVGAYQETQYF	TGTGCCAGCAGCGTAGGGGCATATCAAGAGACCCAGTACTTC
TRBJ2-2	-	-	TRBV4-1	CASSQEGGLFF	TGCGCCAGCAGCCAAGAAGGAGGGCTGTTTTTT
TRBJ2-3	-	few	TRBV7-2	CASSPGWWGTDTQYF	TGTGCCAGCAGCCCAGGGTGGTGGGGCACAGATACGCAGTATTTT
TRBJ2-2	-	-	TRBV7-6	CASSLEAGTGELFF	TGTGCCAGCAGCTTAGAGGCAGGGACCGGGGAGCTGTTTTTT
TRBJ1-3	-	-	TRBV28	CASSFRGAGDTIYF	TGTGCCAGCAGTTTTAGGGGGGCGGGAGACACCATATATTTT
TRBJ1-5	-	-	TRBV6-6	CASSLYREMRQPQHF	TGTGCCAGCAGTCTATACAGGGAAATGAGACAGCCCCAGCATTTT
TRBJ2-7	-	-	TRBV15	CATSKEEDWDSYEQYF	TGTGCCACCAGCAAAGAAGAGGACTGGGACTCCTACGAGCAGTACTTC
TRBJ2-7	-	-	TRBV15	CATSRDDGAHEQYF	TGTGCCACCAGCAGAGATGATGGGGCCCACGAGCAGTACTTC
TRBJ2-7	TRBD1	once	TRBV28	CASTTDRDEQYF	TGTGCCAGCACCACGGACAGGGACGAGCAGTACTTC
TRBJ2-5	TRBD2	-	TRBV11-2	CASSLKLAVQETQYF	TGTGCCAGCAGCCTAAAACTAGCGGTTCAAGAGACCCAGTACTTC
TRBJ1-1	TRBD1	-	TRBV30	CAWSAGGRTEAFF	TGTGCCTGGAGTGCAGGGGGCAGGACTGAAGCTTTCTTT
TRBJ2-1	-	-	TRBV30	CAWSVAPFSYNEQFF	TGTGCCTGGAGTGTAGCTCCATTCTCCTACAATGAGCAGTTCTTC
TRBJ2-7	TRBD2	-	TRBV11-1	CASSFQSGEFFYEQYF	TGTGCCAGCAGCTTTCAGAGCGGGGAGTTTTTCTACGAGCAGTACTTC
TRBJ2-7	TRBD2	-	TRBV7-9	CASSSLAGTYEQYF	TGTGCCAGCAGCTCACTAGCGGGAACCTACGAGCAGTACTTC
TRBJ1-1	-	-	TRBV6-1	CASRFQGYTEAFF	TGTGCCAGCAGGTTCCAGGGGTACACTGAAGCTTTCTTT
TRBJ2-3	TRBD2	-	TRBV4-3	CASRPRAGGHTDTQYF	TGCGCCAGCAGACCCCGGGCGGGGGGCCACACAGATACGCAGTATTTT
TRBJ2-7	TRBD1	-	TRBV12-5	CASGFPARGLFTPPPEQYF	TGTGCTAGTGGTTTTCCGGCCAGGGGGCTTTTTACTCCCCCCCCCGAGCAGTACTTC
TRBJ2-7	TRBD1	-	TRBV27	CASSLGQGSYEQYF	TGTGCCAGCAGTTTAGGACAGGGGTCCTACGAGCAGTACTTC
TRBJ2-7	TRBD2	few	TRBV27	CASSSSGGLYEQYF	TGTGCCAGCAGTTCCAGCGGGGGGCTCTACGAGCAGTACTTC
TRBJ2-7	TRBD2	-	TRBV5-1	CASSLASGGTYEQYF	TGCGCCAGCAGCTTGGCTAGCGGGGGAACCTACGAGCAGTACTTC
TRBJ2-7	TRBD2	-	TRBV7-9	CASSRRTSGTYEQYF	TGTGCCAGCAGCCGTCGGACTAGCGGTACCTACGAGCAGTACTTC
TRBJ2-7	TRBD1	few	TRBV11-2	CASSLVTGIYEQYF	TGTGCCAGCAGCTTAGTGACAGGGATCTACGAGCAGTACTTC
TRBJ1-5	-	-	TRBV5-6	CASSLGTSNQPQHF	TGTGCCAGCAGCTTGGGGACAAGCAATCAGCCCCAGCATTTT
TRBJ2-7	TRBD2	-	TRBV5-1	CASSPAGGYHEQYF	TGCGCCAGTTCCCCTGCGGGGGGCTATCACGAGCAGTACTTC
TRBJ1-1	TRBD1	-	TRBV5-1	CASSKGTGRLNTEAFF	TGTGCCAGCAGCAAGGGGACAGGGAGATTGAACACTGAAGCTTTCTTT
TRBJ2-7	TRBD1	-	TRBV6-5	CASSYPVTGSYEQYF	TGTGCCAGCAGTTACCCCGTGACAGGGAGCTACGAGCAGTACTTC
TRBJ1-2	TRBD1	-	TRBV28	CASSFTGQGFYGYTF	TGTGCCAGCAGTTTCACGGGACAGGGGTTCTATGGCTACACCTTC
TRBJ2-7	TRBD2	few	TRBV2	CASRGRANPYEQYF	TGTGCCAGCAGGGGGAGGGCCAACCCCTACGAGCAGTACTTC
TRBJ2-1	TRBD1	-	TRBV11-1	CASSLVVQGSSYNEQFF	TGTGCCAGCAGCTTAGTTGTACAGGGGAGCTCCTACAATGAGCAGTTCTTC
TRBJ1-4	-	-	TRBV4-3	CASSQSTAYNEKLFF	TGCGCCAGCAGCCAATCAACAGCCTATAATGAAAAACTGTTTTTT
TRBJ2-7	TRBD2	-	TRBV27	CASAGGLAGAFSQSEQYF	TGTGCCAGTGCGGGGGGACTAGCGGGAGCCTTTAGCCAAAGCGAGCAGTACTTC
TRBJ2-7	-	-	TRBV21-1	CAGPGTVSQQYF	TGTGCCGGCCCCGGGACAGTCTCCCAGCAGTACTTC
TRBJ2-3	-	once	TRBV27	CASSLSGASTDTQYF	TGTGCCAGCAGTTTATCGGGGGCAAGCACAGATACGCAGTATTTT
TRBJ2-4	TRBD1	-	TRBV7-6	CASSLGTGRTKNIQYF	TGTGCCAGCAGCTTAGGGACAGGGAGAACCAAAAACATTCAGTACTTC
TRBJ1-2	-	-	TRBV4-1	CASSQDWGHKTNYGYTF	TGCGCCAGCAGCCAAGATTGGGGGCACAAGACTAACTATGGCTACACCTTC
TRBJ1-6	-	-	TRBV30	CAWSVRGRGLHF	TGTGCCTGGAGTGTACGCGGCCGAGGCCTCCACTTT
TRBJ1-1	-	-	TRBV19	CASSQMNTEAFF	TGTGCCAGTAGTCAAATGAACACTGAAGCTTTCTTT
TRBJ2-3	TRBD2	-	TRBV5-4	CASSLEPRAGGKYF	TGTGCCAGCAGCTTGGAGCCCCGTGCGGGGGGGAAGTATTTT
TRBJ2-7	TRBD2	-	TRBV5-1	CASSLSLAGVAEQYF	TGCGCCAGCAGCTTGAGTCTAGCGGGAGTAGCCGAGCAGTACTTC
TRBJ2-7	-	-	TRBV23-1	CASRLVYSYEQYF	TGCGCCAGCAGATTAGTCTACTCCTACGAGCAGTACTTC
TRBJ1-4	TRBD1	-	TRBV11-2	CASSAGQGATEKLFF	TGTGCCAGCAGCGCCGGACAGGGGGCAACTGAAAAACTGTTTTTT
TRBJ2-2	-	-	TRBV5-1	CASGNSNTGELFF	TGCGCCAGCGGAAACAGTAACACCGGGGAGCTGTTTTTT
TRBJ2-3	-	-	TRBV4-3	CASSQAAGAQDTQYF	TGCGCCAGCAGCCAAGCGGCGGGGGCACAAGATACGCAGTATTTT
TRBJ2-3	-	-	TRBV6-5	CASSRTSLTDTQYF	TGTGCCAGCTCCCGGACTTCTCTAACAGATACGCAGTATTTT
TRBJ2-7	TRBD2	-	TRBV6-5	CASIPLAGAPYEQYF	TGTGCCAGCATCCCTCTAGCGGGGGCCCCCTACGAGCAGTACTTC
TRBJ2-1	-	once	TRBV6-5	CASSYRDSVYNEQFF	TGTGCCAGCAGTTACAGGGACTCGGTATACAATGAGCAGTTCTTC
TRBJ2-3	TRBD1	-	TRBV6-1	CASNLSGGADTQYF	TGTGCCAGCAACCTCTCAGGGGGCGCAGATACGCAGTATTTT
TRBJ1-2	-	few	TRBV29-1	CSVDQGDGYTF	TGCAGCGTTGACCAGGGTGATGGCTACACCTTC